This entry features one T cell receptor (beta chain) sequence. This sample is drawn from a study of blood T cell repertoires in COVID-19. Study context: Samples taken during acute and convalescent COVID-19 were collected in the United States, Italy and Spain. Nucleic acid was either cDNA or gDNA, and it came from T cells, B-cell-depleted T cells, or PBMCs.

CDR1 LGHDT and CDR2 YNNKEL come from the germline V gene (reference sequence). V lost 0 bases, J lost 0 bases, and 9 bases lay in between. The CDR3 sequence is 15 residues long. Assay: immunoSEQ multiplex PCR; the TCRdb copy retains only in-frame clones and omits some. The table records about 46,000 clones, over 75% of them present only once. This chain connects TRBV3-1 (or the pseudogene TRBV3-2) to TRBJ2-7; D unresolved. Sequenced sample: peripheral blood. The origin of this receptor is a man in his forties or fifties with acute or convalescent COVID-19. The CDR3 nucleotides are TGTGCCAGCAGCCAAGATTTTACGAGCTCCTACGAGCAGTACTTC. Its translation is CASSQDFTSSYEQYF.